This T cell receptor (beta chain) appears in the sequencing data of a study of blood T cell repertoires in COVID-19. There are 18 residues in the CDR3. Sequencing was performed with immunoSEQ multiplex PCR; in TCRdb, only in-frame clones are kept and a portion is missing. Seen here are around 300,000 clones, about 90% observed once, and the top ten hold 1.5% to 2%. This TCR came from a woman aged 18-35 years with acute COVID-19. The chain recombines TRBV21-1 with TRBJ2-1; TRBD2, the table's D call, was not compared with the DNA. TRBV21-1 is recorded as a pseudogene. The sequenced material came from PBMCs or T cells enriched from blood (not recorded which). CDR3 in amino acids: CASSKKGTSGIPYNEQFF. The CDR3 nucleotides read TGTGCCAGCAGCAAAAAGGGGACTAGCGGGATACCCTACAATGAGCAGTTCTTC.